This paragraph covers one T cell receptor (beta chain) sequence. The table came from immunoSEQ multiplex PCR; TCRdb's copy has only in-frame clones and leaves some out. The sample has fewer than 200,000 clones, roughly 80% seen once. This sample was taken from a study of blood T cell repertoires in COVID-19. On the study more broadly: Samples came from the United States, Italy and Spain, spanning acute and convalescent COVID-19.

Between the trimmed V and J ends, which lost 2 bases and 7 bases, there was a span of 6 bases. The CDR3 loop spans 12 amino acids. CDR1 SEHNR and CDR2 FQNEAQ come from the germline V gene (reference sequence). This clonotype originated in a woman aged 60 to 75 with acute COVID-19. The sample was PBMCs or T cells enriched from blood (not recorded which). The gene calls are TRBV7-9 and TRBJ2-1; D uncertain. This CDR3 is CASSLSLNEQFF. The CDR3 nucleotides are TGTGCCAGCAGCTTAAGCCTGAATGAGCAGTTCTTC.